Given below is one T cell receptor (beta chain) in context. Its antigen is unidentified. This entry is derived from a study of OX40 agonist ivuxolimab in advanced cancers. About the study: Patients were given ivuxolimab, an antibody that agonizes OX40 (CD134).

The method was immunoSEQ multiplex PCR; TCRdb's version includes in-frame clones alone and lacks a portion of them. This sample yields about 70,000 clones, of which about nine tenths are seen a single time; approximately 2% belongs to the top ten. Germline-derived CDR1 and CDR2 are SGDLS and YYNGEE. This CDR3 is 13 amino acids long. V lost 0 bases, J lost 3 bases, and 6 bases lay in between. Regarding the study as a whole: The study found that CD8+ T cells averaged more expanded clones than CD4+.

This chain uses TRBV9 with TRBJ1-2; unclear D gene. The receptor was isolated from an adult with an advanced solid tumor such as melanoma, head and neck, liver or kidney cancer. This sample comprised CD4+ or CD8+ T cells sorted from blood, obtained in a trial of the OX40 agonist ivuxolimab. The CDR3: CASSVDEDYGYTF. The CDR3 DNA reads as TGTGCCAGCAGCGTAGACGAGGACTATGGCTACACCTTC.